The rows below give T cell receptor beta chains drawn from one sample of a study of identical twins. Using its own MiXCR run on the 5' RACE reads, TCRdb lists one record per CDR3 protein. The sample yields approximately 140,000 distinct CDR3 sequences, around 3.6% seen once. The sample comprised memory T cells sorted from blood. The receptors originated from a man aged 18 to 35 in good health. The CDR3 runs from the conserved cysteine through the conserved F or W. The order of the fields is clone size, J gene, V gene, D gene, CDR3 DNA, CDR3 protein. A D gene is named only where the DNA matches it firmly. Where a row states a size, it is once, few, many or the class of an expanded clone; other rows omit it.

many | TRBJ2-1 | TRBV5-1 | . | TGCGCCAGCAGCTTGGTGGGACGGACCTACAATGAGCAGTTCTTC | CASSLVGRTYNEQFF
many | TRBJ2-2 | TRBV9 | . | TGTGCCAGCAGCGTAGGATTTGCGAACACCGGGGAGCTGTTTTTT | CASSVGFANTGELFF
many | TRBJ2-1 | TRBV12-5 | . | TGTGCTAGTAGTGAGCAGTTCTTC | CASSEQFF
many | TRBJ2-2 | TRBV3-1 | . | TGTGCCAGCAGCCACGATCGAGGGGTGCTGAACACCGGGGAGCTGTTTTTT | CASSHDRGVLNTGELFF
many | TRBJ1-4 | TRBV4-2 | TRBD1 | TGTGCCAGCAGCCCAGGGGGCGTAGGTGAAAAACTGTTTTTT | CASSPGGVGEKLFF
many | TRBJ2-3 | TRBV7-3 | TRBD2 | TGTGCCAGCAGCTTATCGACCCCGGGACTAGCGGGAGTGGGTCGTGCTTCGGATACGCAGTATTTT | CASSLSTPGLAGVGRASDTQYF
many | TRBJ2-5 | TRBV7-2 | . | TGTGCCAGCAGCTTAGACTGGGGCCAAGAGACCCAGTACTTC | CASSLDWGQETQYF
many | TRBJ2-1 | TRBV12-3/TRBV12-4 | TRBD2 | TGTGCCAGCAGCTCGCCAGGGACTAGCGGCAGCTCCTACAATGAGCAGTTCTTC | CASSSPGTSGSSYNEQFF
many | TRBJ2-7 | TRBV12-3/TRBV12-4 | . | TGTGCCAGCAGTGGCGCGTACGAGCAGTACTTC | CASSGAYEQYF
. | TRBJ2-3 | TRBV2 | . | TGTGCCAGCAGGGAGGGCACTGCAGATACGCAGTATTTT | CASREGTADTQYF
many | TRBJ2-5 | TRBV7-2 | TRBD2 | TGTGCCAGCAGCGGAGAAGCGGGAGTGCGAGAGACCCAGTACTTC | CASSGEAGVRETQYF
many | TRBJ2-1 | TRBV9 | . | TGTGCCAGCAGCTATAACAGAGGCGGGCTCGGGGACAATGAGCAGTTCTTC | CASSYNRGGLGDNEQFF
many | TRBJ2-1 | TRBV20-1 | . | TGCAGTGCTAGAGTTCAAGCGGCCCCCTACAATGAGCAGTTCTTC | CSARVQAAPYNEQFF
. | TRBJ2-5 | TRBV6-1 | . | TGTGCCAGCAGTGTTTGGGGGCTCATCCAAGAGACCCAGTACTTC | CASSVWGLIQETQYF
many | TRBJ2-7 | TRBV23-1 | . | TGCGCCACCCTGGCCAGGGGAGGTTACGAGCAGTACTTC | CATLARGGYEQYF
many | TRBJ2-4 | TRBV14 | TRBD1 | TGTGCCAGCAGCCAGGCCCGGGACAGCTTTCAGTACTTC | CASSQARDSFQYF
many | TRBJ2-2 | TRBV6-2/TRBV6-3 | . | TGTGCCAGCAGTCCAGGGACGAAAAACATGAACACCGGGGAGCTGTTTTTT | CASSPGTKNMNTGELFF
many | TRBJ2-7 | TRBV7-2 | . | TGTGCCAGCAGGACGACTGCCGGGGGAAACGAGCAGTACTTC | CASRTTAGGNEQYF
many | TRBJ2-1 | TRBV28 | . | TGTGCCAGCAGTTCAATGGGATTAGGGGTTAGCTCCTACAATGAGCAGTTCTTC | CASSSMGLGVSSYNEQFF
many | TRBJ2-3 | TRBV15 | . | TGTGCCACCACGTGGAGTGGAGACAGCACAGATACGCAGTATTTT | CATTWSGDSTDTQYF
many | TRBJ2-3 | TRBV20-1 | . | TGCAGTGCTATAGGTCGGGCCGGGACGGATACGCAGTATTTT | CSAIGRAGTDTQYF
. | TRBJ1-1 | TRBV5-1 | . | TGCGCCAGCAGTTTAGGGGAGGCGAGGACTGAAGCTTTCTTT | CASSLGEARTEAFF
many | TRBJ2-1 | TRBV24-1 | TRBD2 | TGTGCCACCAGTGATCCTACTAGCGGACCCTACAATGAGCAGTTCTTC | CATSDPTSGPYNEQFF
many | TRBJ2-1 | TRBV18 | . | TGTGCCAGCTCACCCCAAAGGAACAGGGCCACCGAGCAGTTCTTC | CASSPQRNRATEQFF
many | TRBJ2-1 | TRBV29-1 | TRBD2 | TGCAGCGTTGGTCTAGCGGGAGCTGGCTACAATGAGCAGTTCTTC | CSVGLAGAGYNEQFF
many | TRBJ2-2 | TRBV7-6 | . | TGTGCCAGCGGACTAGACAGGGTCGGCGGGGAGCTGTTTTTT | CASGLDRVGGELFF
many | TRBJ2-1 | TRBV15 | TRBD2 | TGTGCCACCAGCACCCTTCTAGCGGGAGGGCTGGGGAGCAATGAGCAGTTCTTC | CATSTLLAGGLGSNEQFF
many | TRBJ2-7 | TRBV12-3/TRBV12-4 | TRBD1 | TGTGCCAGCAGTTTATACAGGGGAGACTACGAGCAGTACTTC | CASSLYRGDYEQYF
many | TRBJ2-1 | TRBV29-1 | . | TGCAGCGCTTGGGCGGGAACCTCCTACAATGAGCAGTTCTTC | CSAWAGTSYNEQFF
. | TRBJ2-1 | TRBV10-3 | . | TGTGCCATCATGGAGGGAGCATACAATGAGCAGTTCTTC | CAIMEGAYNEQFF
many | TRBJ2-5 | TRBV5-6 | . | TGTGCCAGCAGCTTATACCAGGTGGGGCGGGAGACCCAGTACTTC | CASSLYQVGRETQYF
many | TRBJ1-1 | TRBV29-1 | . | TGCAGCGCCACTGCCTACAGCCGAGGGACAGAAGCTTTCTTT | CSATAYSRGTEAFF
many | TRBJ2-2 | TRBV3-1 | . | TGTGCCAGCAGCCAAGATGGTCGGAGAATCGGAAACACCGGGGAGCTGTTTTTT | CASSQDGRRIGNTGELFF
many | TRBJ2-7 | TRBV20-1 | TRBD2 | TGCAGTGCTGGAGCACTAGCGGGCCTATCCTACGAGCAGTACTTC | CSAGALAGLSYEQYF
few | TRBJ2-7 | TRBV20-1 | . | TGCAGTGCTTCCTCTGGGTCGTTCACCGTCGAGCAGTACTTC | CSASSGSFTVEQYF
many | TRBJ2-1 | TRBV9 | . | TGTGCCAGCAGCGTAGTCGGTAGATCCTACAATGAGCAGTTCTTC | CASSVVGRSYNEQFF
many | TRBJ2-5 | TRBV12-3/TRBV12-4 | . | TGTGCCAGCAGTGTGGCAGGGGGGGAGACCCAGTACTTC | CASSVAGGETQYF
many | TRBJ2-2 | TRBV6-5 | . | TGTGCCAGCAGTTACGGCCGGATGAGCACCGGGGAGCTGTTTTTT | CASSYGRMSTGELFF
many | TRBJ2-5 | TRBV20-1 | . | TGCAGTGCTAGGGACGGGGGTAGCCTTGAGACCCAGTACTTC | CSARDGGSLETQYF
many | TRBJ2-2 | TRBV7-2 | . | TGTGCCAGCAAGCTTCAGGTTTGGGACACCGGGGAGCTGTTTTTT | CASKLQVWDTGELFF
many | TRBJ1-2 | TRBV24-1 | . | TGTGCCACAGAATCCGGGACACATTATGGCTACACCTTC | CATESGTHYGYTF
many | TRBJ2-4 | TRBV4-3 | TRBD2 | TGCGCCAGCAGCCGCCGTTGGGAGGGCCCGGAAAACATTCAGTACTTC | CASSRRWEGPENIQYF
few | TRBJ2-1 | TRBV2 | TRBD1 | TGTGCCAGCAGTGTGGACAGGTTAAACAATGAGCAGTTCTTC | CASSVDRLNNEQFF
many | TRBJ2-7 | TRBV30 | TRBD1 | TGTGCCTGGAGGGCAGGACAGGGAGGATTCTACGAGCAGTACTTC | CAWRAGQGGFYEQYF
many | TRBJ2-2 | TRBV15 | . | TGTGCCACCAGCAGAGAATCCGGGACCCACACCGGGGAGCTGTTTTTT | CATSRESGTHTGELFF
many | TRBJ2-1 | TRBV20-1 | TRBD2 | TGCAGTGCTTTAGCGGGAGGTTCCTACAATGAGCAGTTCTTC | CSALAGGSYNEQFF
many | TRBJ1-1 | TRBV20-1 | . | TGCAGTGCTCAGGGTGACAGGGAAGCTTTCTTT | CSAQGDREAFF
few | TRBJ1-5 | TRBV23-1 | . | TGCGCCAGCAGTCACCGGGTCAATCAGCCCCAGCATTTT | CASSHRVNQPQHF
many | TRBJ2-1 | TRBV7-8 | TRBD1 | TGTGCCAGCAGCTTAGCGACAGGGGGCTTCAATGAGCAGTTCTTC | CASSLATGGFNEQFF
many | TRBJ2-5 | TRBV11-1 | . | TGTGCCAGCAGGGGCCCAGGGGTAGAGACCCAGTACTTC | CASRGPGVETQYF
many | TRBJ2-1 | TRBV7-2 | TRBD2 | TGTGCCAGCAGCTTCGGGACTAGTAGGCGCAATGAGCAGTTCTTC | CASSFGTSRRNEQFF
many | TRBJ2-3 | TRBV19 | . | TGTGCCAGTCAGGGCACAGATACGCAGTATTTT | CASQGTDTQYF
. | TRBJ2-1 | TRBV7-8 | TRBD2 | TGTGCCAGCAGCCTAAGACTAGCGATGGGGTACAATGAGCAGTTCTTC | CASSLRLAMGYNEQFF
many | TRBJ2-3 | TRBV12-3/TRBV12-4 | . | TGTGCCAGCAGTAGGGGCGGGAGCACAGATACGCAGTATTTT | CASSRGGSTDTQYF
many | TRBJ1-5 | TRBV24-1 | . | TGTGCCACCAGTTACACGGGGAATCAGCCCCAGCATTTT | CATSYTGNQPQHF